This TCR beta chain was captured by sequencing in a study of Ad26.COV2.S vaccination and SARS-CoV-2 variants. Across the study: Vaccine-arm donor from the placebo-controlled COV1001 Ad26.COV2.S trial.

As for treatment: some 19 received Ad26.COV2.S at low or high dose, single or two shots; several received placebo; per-sample allocation not given. On day 63 after the first injection, vaccine and placebo recipients gave samples. Only in-frame clones appear in the TCRdb table, and some are missing; sequencing was by immunoSEQ multiplex PCR. The table has a few hundred thousand clones, around 90% seen once. This CDR3 contains 20 residues. Trimming took 0 bases from V and 0 from J, leaving 22 bases between them. Per germline, CDR1 SGHTS and CDR2 YDEGEE. Sequenced material: peripheral blood, taken in a trial of Ad26.COV2.S vaccine versus placebo. The TCR was taken from a person between 18 and 60 years old who received the Ad26.COV2.S COVID-19 vaccine or a placebo. The chain combines TRBV5-8 with TRBJ1-5; tentatively, D is TRBD1 (5 bases). CDR3 in DNA: TGTGCCAGCAGCTTGGCATTTGGGGTTTCAAGGGGATATAGCAATCAGCCCCAGCATTTT. This encodes CASSLAFGVSRGYSNQPQHF.